Each of the 9 T cell receptor beta chains below was sequenced from the same sample in a study of blood T cell repertoires in COVID-19. The table came from immunoSEQ multiplex PCR; TCRdb's copy has only in-frame clones and leaves some out. The table lists fewer than 350,000 clones, around 85% of them singletons. The sequenced material came from PBMCs or T cells enriched from blood (not recorded which). The receptors derive from a man younger than 40 who had recovered from COVID-19.

This clone was counted a few times. This rearrangement joins TRBV14 to TRBJ2-3; D is possibly TRBD2 (6 bases). Germline CDR1 reads SGHDN; CDR2 reads FVKESK. Between the trimmed V and J ends, which lost 2 bases and 1 base, there was a span of 16 bases. CDR3 length: 17 amino acids. Written as DNA, the CDR3 is TGTGCCAGCAGCCAAAGACTAGGGAACACTGGCACAGATACGCAGTATTTT. Protein product: CASSQRLGNTGTDTQYF. Full variable domain (missing parts from reference TRBV14 and TRBJ2-3): EAGVTQFPSHSVIEKGQTVTLRCDPISGHDNLYWYRRVMGKEIKFLLHFVKESKQDESGMPNNRFLAERTGGTYSTLKVQPAELEDSGVYFCASSQRLGNTGTDTQYFGPGTRLTVL.

The chain carries TRBV2 and TRBJ2-4, with TRBD2 as a possible D gene (6 bases). The germline V and J ends were trimmed by 2 bases and 0 bases, with 8 bases remaining between them. CDR1 and CDR2 (germline): SNHLY, FYNNEI. This CDR3 has 15 amino acids. In DNA, the CDR3 is TGTGCCAGCAGTGAATGGGGGGTAGCCAAAAACATTCAGTACTTC. It codes for CASSEWGVAKNIQYF.

The rearrangement links TRBV12-3 or TRBV12-4 to TRBJ2-1; the D is unclear. The CDR3 is 12 residues long. Trimming removed 5 bases at V and 9 bases at J, with 11 bases between. For the CDR3, the DNA is TGTGCCAGCAGTCCCTACCCTTTTGAGCAGTTCTTC. Translated, it gives CASSPYPFEQFF.

The genes are TRBV6-6 and TRBJ2-3; D is unresolved. The germline V and J ends were trimmed by 6 bases and 7 bases, with 20 bases remaining between them. Germline V gene lookup returns CDR1 MNHNY and CDR2 SVGAGI (reference sequence). The length of the CDR3 is 15 residues. The CDR3 nucleotides read TGTGCCAGCAGCCCCCCCTCGTCCGAGATTTATACGCAGTATTTT. This encodes CASSPPSSEIYTQYF.

This sequence joins TRBV7-2 and TRBJ2-7, with D maybe TRBD2 (6 bases). The germline CDR1 and CDR2 sequences are SGHTA and FQGNSA. This CDR3 contains 15 residues. Deletions cut 1 base from V and 5 bases from J, with 15 bases between. DNA of the CDR3: TGTGCCAGCAGCTTAGTTTACGGCGGGGTCGACGAGCAGTACTTC. Residues: CASSLVYGGVDEQYF.

This chain joins TRBV9 and TRBJ1-1; the match to TRBD1 covers 7 bases. The CDR3 is 14 amino acids. V shed 0 bases and J 10 bases; nucleotides not matched to a gene: 9. Germline CDR1 reads SGDLS; CDR2 reads YYNGEE. CDR3 sequence reads: CASSVGGGASGAFF. The CDR3 DNA reads TGTGCCAGCAGCGTAGGAGGGGGCGCTTCTGGAGCTTTCTTT.

This clone was recorded once. The chain links TRBV4-1 to TRBJ2-7; D not resolved. Trimming removed 3 bases from V and 0 bases from J, with 12 bases in between. CDR1 and CDR2 (germline): MGHRA, YSYEKL. The CDR3 runs to 15 residues. CDR3 coding DNA: TGCGCCAGCAGCCAGTATCCCGTTAGCTCCTACGAGCAGTACTTC. It encodes CASSQYPVSSYEQYF.

The genes are TRBV2 and TRBJ2-7; 11 positions match TRBD2. V was clipped by 7 bases and J by 2 bases; unmatched bases: 1. The CDR3 is made up of 13 amino acids. CDR1 and CDR2 (germline): SNHLY, FYNNEI. The CDR3 loop is CASNSGGAYEQYF. CDR3 DNA sequence: TGTGCCAGCAATAGCGGGGGGGCCTACGAGCAGTACTTC.

This clone came up a few times. This chain joins TRBV3-1 (or the pseudogene TRBV3-2) and TRBJ1-4; D might be TRBD1 (6 bases). The CDR3 has 14 amino acids. Per the germline V gene, CDR1 is LGHDT and CDR2 is YNNKEL (reference sequence). V dropped 4 bases and J dropped 5 bases, with 11 bases sitting between them. The CDR3 loop reads CASSPHRDNEKLFF. CDR3 coding DNA: TGTGCCAGCAGCCCCCACAGGGACAATGAAAAACTGTTTTTT.